This T cell receptor beta chain was observed in a study of cytomegalovirus exposure and HLA in healthy donors. General study findings and limits: TCR beta V- and J-gene trimming was later associated with a missense DCLRE1C variant. Later analysis reportedly placed an Asian-associated ancestry cluster below the roughly 670-donor mean in N-insertions.

CDR1 is SNHLY and CDR2 is FYNNEI in the germline V gene. The CDR3 has 13 amino acids. V was cut by 5 bases and J by 4 bases, with 9 bases left in between. The PCR was carried out with 60 Vbeta primers and 13 Jbeta primers. Profiling relied on immunoSEQ multiplex PCR, and the TCRdb table lists in-frame clones only, not all of them. This table has just over 150,000 clones, 82% appearing once. As concerns this clone: Its target is not known.

Sequencing was done on a sample of PBMCs. The genes are TRBV2 and TRBJ1-5; TRBD1 is a possible D gene (6 bases). This receptor was taken from a woman between 45 and 60 years old in good health and CMV-seropositive. CDR3 loop: CASSYRVNQPQHF. Here the CDR3 DNA reads TGTGCCAGCAGTTACAGGGTAAATCAGCCCCAGCATTTT.